A selection of T cell receptor beta chains follows, all from one sample in a study of regulatory T cells in long-lasting Graves disease. TCRdb called the multiplex PCR reads again in MiXCR, with one record for every CDR3 protein. The sample yields around 360,000 distinct CDR3 sequences, roughly 16% seen once. In addition, the sample was reused for a study of T cells in Graves' hyperthyroidism and ophthalmopathy.

Sample: peripheral blood mononuclear cells (PBMCs), taken at new diagnosis, from a patient treated with antithyroid drugs. These receptors all come from a woman under 30 with Graves disease. The CDR3 runs from the conserved cysteine through the conserved F or W. A D gene is named only where the DNA matches it firmly. Rows give clone size only sometimes, using once, few, many, or a class for an expanded clone.

abundance,j_gene,d_gene,v_gene,CDR3aa,CDR3nt
many,TRBJ2-1,TRBD2,TRBV20-1,CSAWTSGIYEQFF,TGCAGTGCTTGGACTAGCGGTATCTATGAGCAGTTCTTC
many,TRBJ2-1,.,TRBV12-3/TRBV12-4,CASSPPQINEQFF,TGTGCCAGCAGTCCTCCCCAGATCAATGAGCAGTTCTTC
many,TRBJ2-3,.,TRBV5-1,CASSLGGPPDTQYF,TGCGCCAGCAGCTTGGGGGGGCCCCCAGATACGCAGTATTTT
many,TRBJ2-7,.,TRBV28,CASSLTGQVYEQYF,TGTGCCAGCAGTTTAACGGGACAAGTCTACGAGCAGTACTTC
.,TRBJ2-7,.,TRBV27,CASSPKPTYEQYF,TGTGCCAGCAGTCCGAAACCAACCTACGAGCAGTACTTC
many,TRBJ2-5,.,TRBV5-1,CASSLGRDSDQYF,TGCGCCAGCAGCTTGGGTCGGGATTCAGACCAGTACTTC
.,TRBJ2-2,.,TRBV28,CASSWDSSTGELFF,TGTGCCAGCAGTTGGGACTCCTCCACCGGGGAGCTGTTTTTT
many,TRBJ1-1,TRBD1,TRBV28,CASRGQGLFGPMNTEAFF,TGTGCCAGCAGGGGACAGGGCCTCTTTGGACCCATGAACACTGAAGCTTTCTTT
many,TRBJ2-2,TRBD2,TRBV7-8,CVSSLGLAAPNGELFF,TGTGTCAGCAGCTTGGGGCTAGCGGCCCCCAACGGGGAGCTGTTTTTT
.,TRBJ2-5,.,TRBV29-1,CSVRRGNQETQYF,TGCAGCGTTCGCAGGGGAAACCAAGAGACCCAGTACTTC
.,TRBJ2-1,TRBD1,TRBV5-1,CASSSTGTDVGEQFF,TGCGCCAGCAGCTCAACCGGGACAGACGTCGGTGAGCAGTTCTTC
few,TRBJ1-1,.,TRBV6-2/TRBV6-3,CASSDPWTANTEAFF,TGTGCCAGCAGTGACCCCTGGACGGCGAACACTGAAGCTTTCTTT
.,TRBJ1-3,.,TRBV29-1,CSVGSLGGNTIYF,TGCAGCGTGGGATCTCTGGGGGGAAACACCATATATTTT
.,TRBJ1-6,.,TRBV20-1,CSARDHRRVPIF,TGCAGTGCTAGAGATCATCGCAGGGTACCCATCTTT
.,TRBJ2-7,.,TRBV25-1,CASSPARFIDEQYF,TGTGCCAGCAGCCCCGCTAGATTCATCGACGAGCAGTACTTC
few,TRBJ2-7,TRBD2,TRBV20-1,CSAGGGYNSSYEQYF,TGCAGTGCGGGGGGGGGGTACAATAGCTCCTACGAGCAGTACTTC
few,TRBJ1-1,.,TRBV15,CATSARRNTEAFF,TGTGCCACCAGCGCCCGACGTAACACTGAAGCTTTCTTT